This T cell receptor beta chain emerged from a study of beta chain features in type 1 diabetes. Expressed TCRB transcripts were sequenced because the entire RNA isolate underwent reverse transcription. The data were produced by immunoSEQ multiplex PCR, yet TCRdb's version contains in-frame clones alone and is incomplete. Here the sample spans roughly 500,000 clones, approximately 30% being singletons. CDR3 length equals 15 residues. Germline V CDR1 and CDR2: SGHRS, YFSETQ. The ends were cut back, 0 bases at V and 4 bases at J, with 10 bases in the middle. This clone was observed a single time. The J gene is TRBJ2-2, the V gene TRBV5-1; the D gene is possibly TRBD2 (6 bases). The TCR comes from a man aged 18 to 35 in good health. The sample was naive CD4+ T cells from blood. CDR3 sequence (DNA): TGCGCCAGCAGCTTGGTGGAGGGCGGCACCGGGGAGCTGTTTTTT. Its translation is CASSLVEGGTGELFF.